This TCR beta chain was found in a study of cytomegalovirus exposure and HLA in healthy donors. Study-level results: In the 130 or so validation repertoires, about 94% of cluster scores exceeded 0, per a later analysis. Cytomegalovirus association was assigned to about 150 TCR beta chains.

There are 19 residues in the CDR3. The germline gives CDR1 MNHEY, CDR2 SMNVEV (reference sequence). The junction had 23 bases not matched to a gene; V was cut back by 5 bases and J by 5 bases. Sequenced by immunoSEQ multiplex PCR; TCRdb stores in-frame clones only, minus some. The sample contains 76,000 or so clones, over 85% of which appear only once. On this clone: Its antigen is not known.

The J gene is TRBJ2-5, the V gene TRBV27, with 7 nucleotides matching TRBD1. The sample was PBMCs. This receptor was identified in a woman younger than 30 in good health and CMV-seronegative. This CDR3 reads CASSPNPHLMTGYGETQYF. CDR3 DNA: TGTGCCAGCAGTCCAAACCCCCATCTGATGACAGGGTATGGGGAGACCCAGTACTTC.